The 26 T cell receptor beta chains below all came from one sample that was sequenced in a study of identical twins. TCRdb re-derived calls from the 5' RACE reads in MiXCR, one entry per CDR3 protein. The data hold about 480,000 distinct CDR3 sequences, with approximately 15% observed a single time. The data were also submitted as part of a second study, on yellow fever vaccine responses in identical twins.

Sequenced: CD4+ T cells sorted from blood. The origin of the receptors is a woman aged 18-30 years in good health.

This clonotype showed up just a few times. The chain has TRBV12-3 or TRBV12-4 and TRBJ2-7; D call uncertain. The ends were cut back, 5 bases at V and 0 bases at J, with 8 bases in the middle. CDR3 length equals 13 residues. The CDR3 DNA reads TGTGCCAGCAGTAAGGACGGCTCCTACGAGCAGTACTTC. Translated, it gives CASSKDGSYEQYF.

The V gene is TRBV15, the J gene TRBJ2-2, with D unresolved. The germline V gene has CDR1 LNHNV and CDR2 YYDKDF (reference sequence). The CDR3 has 15 residues. V was shortened by 5 bases and J by 0 bases, with 10 bases between the two germline ends. Written as DNA, the CDR3 is TGTGCCACCAGCGGTGACATAGCGAACACCGGGGAGCTGTTTTTT. Residues: CATSGDIANTGELFF.

Only a few counts were recorded for this clonotype. The rearrangement uses TRBV5-1 and TRBJ2-7; TRBD2 might be the D (6 bases). This CDR3 has 15 amino acids. CDR1 is SGHRS and CDR2 is YFSETQ in the germline V gene. Trimming took off 1 base at V and 4 bases at J, with 15 bases between the two ends. The CDR3 region is CASSLNGGSMYEQYF. For the CDR3, the DNA is TGCGCCAGCAGCTTGAACGGGGGTTCCATGTACGAGCAGTACTTC.

This clonotype was observed a handful of times. The chain carries TRBV7-2 and TRBJ1-1; the D gene is possibly TRBD1 (5 bases). The CDR3 spans 13 residues. V lost 6 bases, J lost 6 bases, and 14 bases lay in between. Germline CDR1 SGHTA, CDR2 FQGNSA. The chain's CDR3 is CASRSQVPPEAFF. The CDR3 nucleotides read TGTGCCAGCAGGTCACAGGTCCCTCCTGAAGCTTTCTTT.

This clonotype has only a few counts. The chain links TRBV6-2 or TRBV6-3 to TRBJ2-7; D remains unclear. The V and J ends lost 7 bases and 0 bases respectively, with 10 bases between them. CDR3 length: 13 amino acids. CDR1 and CDR2 from the germline V gene are MNHEY and SVGEGT. The CDR3 here is CASKPSASYEQYF. In DNA, the CDR3 is TGTGCCAGCAAACCGTCAGCCTCCTACGAGCAGTACTTC.

This clonotype has more than one count but fewer than ten. The J gene is TRBJ2-3, the V gene TRBV7-8; 7 bases fit TRBD1. The V gene end was trimmed by 5 bases and the J gene end by 6 bases; junction bases not matched to a gene: 8. The length of the CDR3 is 14 residues. Germline V gene data show CDR1 as SGHVS and CDR2 as FQNEAQ. The CDR3: CASSGLTGVDTQYF. Written as DNA, the CDR3 is TGTGCCAGCAGCGGCCTAACAGGGGTGGATACGCAGTATTTT.

In this sample, this clonotype turned up many times. The chain links TRBV5-6 to TRBJ2-3, with 7 nucleotides matching TRBD2. The germline CDR1 and CDR2 sequences are SGHDT and YYEEEE. Unmatched junction bases numbered 4, after V lost 3 bases and J lost 6 bases. The CDR3 loop spans 13 amino acids. CDR3: CASSSGRFDTQYF. The DNA for the CDR3 is TGTGCCAGCAGCTCCGGGAGGTTCGATACGCAGTATTTT.

This clonotype was seen at least ten times. The rearrangement links TRBV12-3 or TRBV12-4 to TRBJ1-3; D unresolved. Deletions cut 7 bases from V and 3 bases from J, with 16 bases between. The CDR3 has 15 residues. The CDR3 loop reads CASTLLTGSGNTIYF. In nucleotides, the CDR3 is TGTGCCAGCACCCTCCTGACTGGAAGTGGAAACACCATATATTTT.

This clonotype was detected many times. V gene TRBV24-1 combines with J gene TRBJ2-2; 8 bases fit TRBD2. This CDR3 has 16 residues. J lost 0 bases, V lost 4 bases, and 3 bases had no gene match. Germline CDR1 and CDR2: KGHDR and SFDVKD. The CDR3 loop reads CATSERGGANTGELFF. In nucleotides, the CDR3 is TGTGCCACCAGTGAACGGGGGGGGGCGAACACCGGGGAGCTGTTTTTT.

At least ten counts were recorded for this clonotype. The rearrangement joins TRBV3-1 to TRBJ2-7; TRBD1 matches at 8 bases. Unmatched junction bases numbered 4, after V lost 1 base and J lost 2 bases. Germline assignment: CDR1 LGHDT and CDR2 YNNKEL (reference sequence). This CDR3 has 15 amino acids. The DNA for the CDR3 is TGTGCCAGCAGCCAAGCCCTGGACAGGGCCTACGAGCAGTACTTC. Protein sequence: CASSQALDRAYEQYF.

This clonotype was counted only a few times. The chain combines TRBV5-6 with TRBJ1-5, with D perhaps TRBD1 (6 bases). This CDR3 is 16 amino acids long. Germline CDR1 reads SGHDT; CDR2 reads YYEEEE. The V gene lost 0 bases and the J gene lost 0 bases, with 10 bases spanning the gap. The DNA of the CDR3 is TGTGCCAGCAGCTTGGGGGGGGGCTATAGCAATCAGCCCCAGCATTTT. This gives the protein CASSLGGGYSNQPQHF.

This clonotype showed up many times. V usage is TRBV11-2 and J usage is TRBJ2-3; TRBD1 or TRBD2 may be the D gene (6 bases each). The germline V gene encodes CDR1 SGHAT and CDR2 FQNNGV. The ends were cut back, 3 bases at V and 2 bases at J, with 9 bases in the middle. This CDR3 contains 14 residues. CDR3 sequence reads: CASSLGGPTDTQYF. The CDR3 nucleotides are TGTGCCAGCAGCTTGGGGGGCCCCACAGATACGCAGTATTTT.

The chain combines TRBV12-3 or TRBV12-4 with TRBJ2-7, with 7 positions matching TRBD1. V lost 3 bases, J lost 1 base, and 6 bases stayed unmatched. The CDR3 length is 15 residues. The CDR3 is CASSLATGRSYEQYF. Here the CDR3 DNA reads TGTGCCAGCAGTTTGGCGACAGGGCGATCCTACGAGCAGTACTTC.

Only a few counts were recorded for this clonotype. This chain joins TRBV20-1 and TRBJ2-7; D is perhaps TRBD1 (5 bases). V lost 3 bases to trimming and J lost 3 bases, with 27 bases between them. This CDR3 contains 18 residues. From germline, CDR1 is DFQATT and CDR2 SNEGSKA (reference sequence). CDR3 in amino acids: CSARFRDSRMFVRYEQYF. DNA of the CDR3: TGCAGTGCTAGGTTCAGGGATTCGCGGATGTTCGTCCGCTACGAGCAGTACTTC.

This clonotype was detected ten times or more. The chain recombines TRBV2 with TRBJ2-7; the D is unclear. Trimming removed 6 bases at V and 0 bases at J, with 12 bases between. There are 14 residues in the CDR3. Germline loops: CDR1 SNHLY, CDR2 FYNNEI. The CDR3 DNA reads TGTGCCAGCAGGACAACTCCCAGCTCCTACGAGCAGTACTTC. Translating gives CASRTTPSSYEQYF.

The V call is TRBV3-1, the J call TRBJ1-1; the D is unclear. Germline-derived CDR1 and CDR2 are LGHDT and YNNKEL (reference sequence). This CDR3 has 15 residues. V shed 1 base and J shed 5 bases, with 14 bases lying between them. The CDR3 loop is CASSQGIWGETEAFF. The CDR3 region has the DNA TGTGCCAGCAGCCAAGGGATTTGGGGTGAGACTGAAGCTTTCTTT.

The CDR3 is CASSFEGRAGSMGTQYF. The CDR3 DNA reads as TGTGCCAGCAGTTTTGAGGGTCGAGCAGGGTCAATGGGGACCCAGTACTTC. The chain carries TRBV12-3 or TRBV12-4 and TRBJ2-5, with D perhaps matching TRBD1 or TRBD2 (5 bases each). V was clipped by 3 bases and J by 7 bases, with 24 bases between them. The length of the CDR3 is 17 residues.

This clonotype has a count of ten or more. The V and J genes are TRBV20-1 and TRBJ2-3, with D unresolved. Germline CDR1 DFQATT, CDR2 SNEGSKA (reference sequence). V dropped 6 bases and J dropped 6 bases, with 22 bases sitting between them. This CDR3 has 15 residues. This CDR3 is CSATHLADVGDTQYF. The DNA for the CDR3 is TGCAGTGCAACCCACCTGGCGGACGTGGGCGATACGCAGTATTTT.

The chain carries TRBV6-2 or TRBV6-3 and TRBJ2-2; TRBD1 agrees at 9 bases. Looked up from germline, CDR1 is MNHEY and CDR2 is SVGEGT. The CDR3 totals 17 residues. The V gene end was trimmed by 0 bases and the J gene end by 1 base; junction bases not matched to a gene: 3. The CDR3 protein is CASSYSLGQGNTGELFF. Here the CDR3 DNA reads TGTGCCAGCAGTTACTCATTGGGACAGGGGAACACCGGGGAGCTGTTTTTT.

V usage is TRBV7-9 and J usage is TRBJ2-1; TRBD2 is a possible D gene (6 bases). The CDR3 extends over 13 amino acids. Trimming shortened V by 5 bases and J by 6 bases, and 11 bases separated the two germline ends. From germline, CDR1 is SEHNR and CDR2 FQNEAQ (reference sequence). The CDR3 sequence: CASSPVGGNEQFF. The DNA of the CDR3 is TGTGCCAGCAGCCCCGTCGGGGGCAATGAGCAGTTCTTC. Full variable domain (outside the CDR3, taken from reference TRBV7-9 and TRBJ2-1): DTGVSQNPRHKITKRGQNVTFRCDPISEHNRLYWYRQTLGQGPEFLTYFQNEAQLEKSRLLSDRFSAERPKGSFSTLEIQRTEQGDSAMYLCASSPVGGNEQFFGPGTRLTVL.

V usage is TRBV4-1 and J usage is TRBJ2-1, with 7 bases identical to TRBD2. The germline V gene has CDR1 MGHRA and CDR2 YSYEKL. CDR3 length: 18 amino acids. With V trimmed by 3 bases and J by 0 bases, 11 bases remained unmatched. CDR3 sequence reads: CASSHQRGAFSSYNEQFF. The CDR3 nucleotides are TGCGCCAGCAGCCATCAGCGGGGCGCCTTTAGCTCCTACAATGAGCAGTTCTTC.

V and J are TRBV12-3 or TRBV12-4 and TRBJ2-1; D perhaps matches TRBD2 (5 bases). This CDR3 contains 14 residues. V was shortened by 3 bases and J by 2 bases, with 8 bases between the two germline ends. The CDR3 spells CASSFGGPYNEQFF. In DNA, the CDR3 is TGTGCCAGCAGTTTTGGCGGGCCCTACAATGAGCAGTTCTTC.

This chain links TRBV5-6 with TRBJ2-7, with 8 bases lining up with TRBD1. CDR1 SGHDT and CDR2 YYEEEE come from the germline V gene. The CDR3 is 15 amino acids. V shed 5 bases, J shed 3 bases, and the junction held 10 bases outside the gene matches. DNA for the CDR3: TGTGCCAGCAGTCGAGACAGGGGTTTAAGCTACGAGCAGTACTTC. Encoded protein: CASSRDRGLSYEQYF.

V usage is TRBV27 and J usage is TRBJ2-7, with D possibly TRBD2 on 6 matching bases. The germline CDR1 and CDR2 sequences are MNHEY and SMNVEV (reference sequence). V lost 4 bases, J lost 4 bases, and 17 bases lay in between. The CDR3 is made up of 15 amino acids. CDR3 nucleotide sequence: TGTGCCAGCAGTTACTTTGCAGGGACTCGATACGAGCAGTACTTC. Encoded protein: CASSYFAGTRYEQYF.

The sample holds a few counts of this clonotype. V is TRBV5-6 and J is TRBJ2-5, with TRBD1 matching over 7 bases. This CDR3 spans 14 amino acids. Germline-derived CDR1 and CDR2 are SGHDT and YYEEEE. V shed 3 bases and J 4 bases; nucleotides not matched to a gene: 6. CDR3 loop: CASSSRGLGETQYF. The CDR3 DNA reads as TGTGCCAGCAGCTCGAGGGGGCTGGGAGAGACCCAGTACTTC.

Worth noting for this clonotype: Being one base from a much bigger clone, this may be a read error. The V call is TRBV11-2, the J call TRBJ2-2, with 10 bases lining up with TRBD2. Germline CDR1 SGHAT, CDR2 FQNNGV. Trimming took 3 bases from V and 7 from J; bases not matched to a gene: 11. This CDR3 region has 17 residues. The CDR3 nucleotides read TGTGCCAGCAGCTTTTCCTCTAGCGGGAGTTGTAGCGGGGAGCTGTTTTTT. Translated: CASSFSSSGSCSGELFF.